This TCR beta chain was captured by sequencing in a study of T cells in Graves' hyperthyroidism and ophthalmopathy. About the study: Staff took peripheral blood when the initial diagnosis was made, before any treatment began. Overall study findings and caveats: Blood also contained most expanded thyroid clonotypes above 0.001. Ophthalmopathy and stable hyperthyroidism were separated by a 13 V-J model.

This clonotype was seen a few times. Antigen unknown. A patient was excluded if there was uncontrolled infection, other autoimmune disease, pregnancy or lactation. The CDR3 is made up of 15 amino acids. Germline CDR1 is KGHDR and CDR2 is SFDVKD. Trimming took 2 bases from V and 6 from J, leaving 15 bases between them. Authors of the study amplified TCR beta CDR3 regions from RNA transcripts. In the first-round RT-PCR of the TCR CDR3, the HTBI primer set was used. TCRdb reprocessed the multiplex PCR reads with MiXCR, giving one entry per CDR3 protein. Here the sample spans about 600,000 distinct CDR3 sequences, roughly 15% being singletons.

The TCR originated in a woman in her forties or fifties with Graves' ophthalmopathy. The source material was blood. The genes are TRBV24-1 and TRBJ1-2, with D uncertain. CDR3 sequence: CATSDSRAPRDGYTF. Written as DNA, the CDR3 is TGTGCCACCAGTGATTCCCGAGCCCCGAGGGATGGCTACACCTTC.